Listed below are T cell receptor beta chains from one sample, sequenced in a study of radiotherapy plus CTLA-4 blockade in lung cancer. The assay was immunoSEQ multiplex PCR, and TCRdb's table has in-frame clones only and misses some. The data hold 85,000 to 100,000 clones, with roughly 78% observed a single time. The input for sequencing was peripheral blood, taken from a patient treated with radiotherapy plus ipilimumab. All receptors derive from a human donor with non-small cell lung cancer that progressed on radiotherapy plus ipilimumab. Both conserved end residues are part of each CDR3. D genes are given only for firm matches. Clone size is stated in some rows and not others, as once, few, many or a class when expanded.

cdr3_nt cdr3_aa j_call clone_size v_call d_call
TGCGCCAGCAGCCAAGCGGGACTGACTTTCTTT CASSQAGLTFF TRBJ1-1 - TRBV4-1 -
TGTGCCAGCAGCTTAGGGGACAGGGGCGCTTTCTTT CASSLGDRGAFF TRBJ1-1 - TRBV7-9 TRBD1
TGTGCCAGCAGTTTCCCCGGGGGGATGGATAGGAGCAATCAGCCCCAGCATTTT CASSFPGGMDRSNQPQHF TRBJ1-5 - TRBV28 -
TGTGCCAGCAGCACCGGACAGGGAGGTGCCTACAATGAGCAGTTCTTC CASSTGQGGAYNEQFF TRBJ2-1 few TRBV7-2 TRBD1
TGTGCCAGTAGTATAGCGGGCAGCTCCTACGAGCAGTACTTC CASSIAGSSYEQYF TRBJ2-7 - TRBV19 -
TGTGCCAGCAGTTCCGGGACTAGCGGGACCTTAATCGAGACCCAGTACTTC CASSSGTSGTLIETQYF TRBJ2-5 - TRBV28 TRBD2
TGTGCCAGCAGCCTCCGGGACAGGATCACAGATACGCAGTATTTT CASSLRDRITDTQYF TRBJ2-3 - TRBV14 TRBD1
TGCGCCAGCAGCCAAGAAAGCGGGGGACTCTACAATGAGCAGTTCTTC CASSQESGGLYNEQFF TRBJ2-1 - TRBV4-3 TRBD2
TGTGCCAGCAGCTTAAACGGGTCCCCGTCAGATACGCAGTATTTT CASSLNGSPSDTQYF TRBJ2-3 - TRBV7-9 -
TGTGCCAGCAGTTTCACCTACGAGCAGTACTTC CASSFTYEQYF TRBJ2-7 once TRBV28 -
TGCAGCGTAGTACCCAGGGGGAACACTGAAGCTTTCTTT CSVVPRGNTEAFF TRBJ1-1 - TRBV29-1 -
TGCGCCAGCAGCTTGGCTTTCCTAGGCGGAGCCAGCTCCTACGAGCAGTACTTC CASSLAFLGGASSYEQYF TRBJ2-7 - TRBV5-1 -
TGCGCCAGCAGCGTCACAGGGAACACTGAAGCTTTCTTT CASSVTGNTEAFF TRBJ1-1 - TRBV5-1 -
TGTGCCAGCAGTGGGATTGTGGGGACCCCGCCCGCGGAGCTGTTTTTT CASSGIVGTPPAELFF TRBJ2-2 - TRBV27 -
TGTGCCAGCAGCTTAGCCTCCTACGAGCAGTACTTC CASSLASYEQYF TRBJ2-7 - TRBV11-3 -
TGTGCCAGCAGCTTAAAGGCCCTCGGCGGGGAGCTGTTTTTT CASSLKALGGELFF TRBJ2-2 - TRBV7-8 -
TGTGCCAGCAGTTCCGGACTAGCGGGAGGGTCCTCACCACCCTACGAGCAGTACTTC CASSSGLAGGSSPPYEQYF TRBJ2-7 - TRBV28 TRBD2
TGTGCCAGCTCATACGGCAGGGGAAACACTGAAGCTTTCTTT CASSYGRGNTEAFF TRBJ1-1 - TRBV18 -
TGTGCCAGCAGCTCCGTTGGCTATGGCTACACCTTC CASSSVGYGYTF TRBJ1-2 few TRBV7-9 -
TGTGCCAGCAGTCAGACAGGGCCAATGTACGAGCAGTACTTC CASSQTGPMYEQYF TRBJ2-7 - TRBV7-6 TRBD1
TGTGCCAGCAGCTTCACGGGGACCCAAGGGCATGGCTACACCTTC CASSFTGTQGHGYTF TRBJ1-2 - TRBV7-9 -
TGTGCCAGCAGATCGATTATGGAGTCGGCTGGCTACACCTTC CASRSIMESAGYTF TRBJ1-2 - TRBV6-1 -
TGTGCCAGCACCCCTCGGACAAGCTCCTACGAGCAGTACTTC CASTPRTSSYEQYF TRBJ2-7 - TRBV6-1 -